This record concerns one TCR beta chain sequence. This clonotype has ten or more counts. Its antigen remains unidentified. Nothing much larger sits one base from this clone, and base qualities are not available. The data stem from a study of neurological immune-mediated disorders (dated by TCRdb to between 2019 and 2020). Study-level background: Peripheral blood TCR-beta repertoires from patients with HTLV-I-associated myelopathy (HAM/TSP), patients with multiple sclerosis, and healthy controls were compared in the study using UMI-based sequencing. Longitudinal samples, technical triplicates and paired sorted CD4+ and CD8+ T-cell subsets, alongside PBMC samples, were included among the roughly 110 TCR-beta libraries. The cohort was made up of about 65 subjects, consisting of some 15 HAM/TSP patients, some 35 multiple sclerosis patients and 20 healthy controls. Findings and caveats that apply to the study as a whole: TCR clonal expansion was highest in HAM/TSP patients and lowest in MS patients, with MS patients falling below even healthy controls. No identical CDR3 amino acid sequences were shared among expanded clones across subjects, suggesting private TCR-beta repertoires in all groups.

TCR libraries for sorted subsets were made from 1 million sorted CD4+ or CD8+ T cells. Peripheral blood was subjected to Ficoll-Hypaque density gradient centrifugation to isolate PBMCs, which were then cryopreserved in liquid nitrogen. Paired sorted CD4+ and CD8+ subsets came from healthy controls, HAM/TSP patients and MS patients. According to the germline V gene, CDR1 reads SGHRS and CDR2 reads YFSETQ. V loses 0 bases, J loses 7 bases, and the germline ends lie 11 bases apart. The CDR3 spans 13 residues, from the cysteine through the phenylalanine. Kept here is only the CDR3 DNA, which spans 39 bases and is read in frame from base 1. cDNA was synthesized by template-switch 5'RACE using a primer carrying a 10-nucleotide random unique molecular identifier by which each TCR transcript was tagged. Every sequencing run yielded over 170 million TCR-beta sequences covering 15-18 subjects. The RNeasy kit was used to extract total RNA. The KAPA Real-time Library Amplification kit was used to amplify TCR-beta VDJ regions with primers for the TCR constant region and the 5'RACE anchor. A first PCR added sample indexes and Illumina adaptors, after which a second PCR increased the library yield. The roughly 650 bp TCR product was size-selected on a 2% E-gel SizeSelection system after Ampure bead purification. Before pooling, library quality was checked on a Bioanalyzer, concentration was measured with Qubit, and libraries were quantified with the Kapa Library Quantification kit. An Illumina HiSeq 2500 sequenced the libraries paired-end 2 x 150 bp. To increase sequence diversity, about 25-31% phiX was spiked into each library pool. In the original analysis: Quality-filtered reads were processed with the UMI-based MiGEC pipeline, which removed over 80% of raw TCR sequences during error correction. VDJ genes were aligned to IMGT germline references, and each clonotype was defined by a unique CDR3 amino acid sequence together with V-J genes. VDJtools evaluated clonal expansion, Shannon diversity and CDR3 relatedness (CalcPairwiseDistances, ClusterSamples); CLCbio workbench built phylogenetic trees. A clone was classed as expanded if it had 8 or more unique UMIs, a cutoff based on coefficient-of-variation modelling across technical triplicates. TCRdb handled the public reads itself, with Q25 trimming in fastp and clone calling in MiXCR, and kept productive beta chains. One record per CDR3 amino acid sequence lists the most common genes and DNA. These V and J calls are TCRdb output, not the study's own analysis. This sample is represented by 19,000 or so distinct CDR3 sequences; approximately 15% of them were singletons. The top ten clonotypes cover 7.8% of the sample.

This receptor was identified in a woman in her sixties or seventies with HTLV-1-associated myelopathy (HAM/TSP). The rearranged chain carries TRBV5-1 and TRBJ2-7; no confident D gene assignment can be made. Sequencing used CD4+ T cells from blood. The CDR3 reads as follows: CASSLAADSEQYF. Here is the DNA: TGCGCCAGCAGCTTGGCCGCCGATTCAGAGCAGTACTTC.